Sequencing of this T cell receptor (beta chain) was carried out in a study of OX40 agonist ivuxolimab in advanced cancers. TCRdb's table, derived via immunoSEQ multiplex PCR, lists solely in-frame clones and lacks some. The sample includes around 70,000 clones, 70% to 85% of them seen just once. The CDR3 has 15 amino acids. J was trimmed by 3 bases and V by 1 base; bases with no gene match: 4. Per germline, CDR1 SQVTM and CDR2 ANQGSEA. Material: CD4+ or CD8+ T cells sorted from blood, obtained in a trial of the OX40 agonist ivuxolimab. V gene TRBV29-1 combines with J gene TRBJ1-1, with TRBD1 matching 11 bases. The receptor was isolated from an adult with an advanced solid tumor such as melanoma, head and neck, liver or kidney cancer. The CDR3 region has the DNA TGCAGCGTTGAAGCGGGGACAGGGGGGTACACTGAAGCTTTCTTT. Encoded protein: CSVEAGTGGYTEAFF.